The 8 T cell receptor beta chains below were found in one sample sequenced in a study of blood T cell repertoires in COVID-19. Some clones are missing from TCRdb's copy, which holds only in-frame ones; the method was immunoSEQ multiplex PCR. The sample includes approximately 37,000 clones, over 80% of them seen just once. The sequencing sample was made of peripheral blood. Every receptor here comes from a human donor in a cohort sampled during active COVID-19.

This rearrangement joins TRBV6-5 to TRBJ1-2, with no clear D. This CDR3 spans 13 amino acids. V was trimmed by 10 bases and J by 0 bases, leaving 12 bases between them. CDR1 is MNHEY and CDR2 is SVGAGI in the germline V gene. As DNA, the CDR3 is TGTGCCACCGCGGCCAAAGCTAACTATGGCTACACCTTC. Its translation is CATAAKANYGYTF.

The chain couples TRBV5-6 to TRBJ2-7; TRBD1 agrees at 9 bases. The ends lost 4 bases at V and 3 bases at J; junction bases unmatched: 5. The CDR3 sequence is 14 residues long. CDR1 SGHDT and CDR2 YYEEEE come from the germline V gene. The CDR3 bases are TGTGCCAGCAGCCCGACAGGGGGAAACTACGAGCAGTACTTC. Residues: CASSPTGGNYEQYF.

The chain combines TRBV30 with TRBJ2-1; 7 bases line up with TRBD2. CDR3 length equals 15 residues. Germline lookup yields CDR1 GTSNPN and CDR2 SVGIG (reference sequence). V shed 4 bases and J 6 bases; nucleotides not matched to a gene: 12. CDR3 in amino acids: CAWNPGTTHGNEQFF. Here the CDR3 DNA reads TGTGCCTGGAATCCGGGGACTACCCACGGCAATGAGCAGTTCTTC.

The rearrangement joins TRBV28 to TRBJ1-1; 11 nucleotides line up with TRBD1. The CDR3 is made up of 17 amino acids. CDR1 and CDR2 from the germline V gene are MDHEN and SYDVKM. The V and J ends lost 7 bases and 1 base, in that order; junction bases with no gene match: 11. The chain's CDR3 is CASIKDRGRLSNTEAFF. In DNA, the CDR3 is TGTGCCAGCATTAAGGACAGGGGGCGGTTATCGAACACTGAAGCTTTCTTT.

The count of this clone is one. The chain links TRBV7-6 to TRBJ1-1; possibly TRBD1 for D (6 bases). Germline values: CDR1 SGHVS, CDR2 FNYEAQ. The V and J ends lost 4 bases and 6 bases respectively, with 21 bases between them. This CDR3 comprises 16 residues. Here the CDR3 DNA reads TGTGCCAGCAGCTCCATTGATTGGGGGCTTGGCGCTGAAGCTTTCTTT. Protein sequence: CASSSIDWGLGAEAFF.

This sequence joins TRBV7-2 and TRBJ2-3; 11 bases align to TRBD2. In germline, CDR1 is SGHTA, CDR2 FQGNSA. With V trimmed by 6 bases and J by 6 bases, 17 bases remained unmatched. The CDR3 length is 18 residues. The CDR3 bases are TGTGCCAGCAGTTTCGCGGCCCTAGCGGGGGGCCTGGCGGATACGCAGTATTTT. Translated, it gives CASSFAALAGGLADTQYF. The full variable domain, in which reference TRBV7-2 and TRBJ2-3 provide the parts outside the CDR3, is GAGVSQSPSNKVTEKGKDVELRCDPISGHTALYWYRQSLGQGLEFLIYFQGNSAPDKSGLPSDRFSAERTGGSVSTLTIQRTQQEDSAVYLCASSFAALAGGLADTQYFGPGTRLTVL.

The chain employs TRBV5-1 and TRBJ2-1; TRBD2 matches 14 bases. V lost 4 bases to trimming and J lost 7 bases; unmatched junction nucleotides: 4. The CDR3 has 15 residues. Per the germline V gene, CDR1 is SGHRS and CDR2 is YFSETQ. The CDR3 nucleotides are TGCGCCAGCAGCCAGGGACTAGCGGGAGCAAATGAGCAGTTCTTC. Protein product: CASSQGLAGANEQFF.

V gene TRBV24-1 combines with J gene TRBJ2-1; 9 nucleotides match TRBD2. The V gene's germline CDR1 is KGHDR and CDR2 SFDVKD. The CDR3 extends over 15 amino acids. V was pared by 4 bases and J by 8 bases, with 8 bases of the junction left unmatched. The chain's CDR3 is CATSERGGARDEQFF. DNA of the CDR3: TGTGCCACCAGTGAACGCGGGGGGGCACGGGATGAGCAGTTCTTC.